This TCR beta chain derives from a study of ipilimumab plus nivolumab after autologous stem cell transplantation. With 3 bases clipped from V and 3 bases from J, the junction kept 3 bases outside the gene matches. The CDR3 consists of 15 residues. Germline lookup yields CDR1 SGDLS and CDR2 YYNGEE. Profiled with immunoSEQ multiplex PCR; TCRdb holds only in-frame clones, not every one. The table records 8,000 to 10,000 clones, over 60% of them present only once. This clone occurred once. This rearrangement joins TRBV9 to TRBJ2-1; 10 positions agree with TRBD2. This TCR was recovered from a female donor with multiple myeloma. This sample comprised PBMCs, obtained in a trial of ipilimumab plus nivolumab as post-transplant consolidation. The CDR3 sequence: CASSELAGLYNEQFF. The CDR3 DNA is TGTGCCAGCAGCGAACTAGCGGGGCTCTACAATGAGCAGTTCTTC.